The 27 T cell receptor beta chains presented below share a single source sample, sequenced in a study of T cells in Graves' hyperthyroidism and ophthalmopathy. TCR beta CDR3 regions were amplified from RNA transcripts. HTBI primers were the set used in a first-round RT-PCR of the TCR CDR3. In TCRdb, the multiplex PCR reads were re-called with MiXCR into one record per CDR3 protein. The data contain some 460,000 distinct CDR3 sequences, around a sixth of them singletons. Sequences were obtained from blood. These receptors were taken from a young woman with Graves' hyperthyroidism.

The J gene is TRBJ2-1, the V gene TRBV24-1; no reliable D call. Germline V gene data show CDR1 as KGHDR and CDR2 as SFDVKD. The CDR3 consists of 14 residues. With 5 bases removed from V and 1 base from J, the gap between germline ends came to 8 bases. The CDR3 is CATSGIGSYNEQFF. CDR3 DNA sequence: TGTGCCACCAGTGGGATCGGGTCCTACAATGAGCAGTTCTTC.

In its sample, this clonotype was seen many times. This rearrangement joins TRBV3-1 to TRBJ2-2; no clear D. The CDR3 is 16 amino acids. The V gene's germline CDR1 is LGHDT and CDR2 YNNKEL (reference sequence). With 1 base removed from V and 2 bases from J, the gap between germline ends came to 11 bases. CDR3 in amino acids: CASSQVRTVNTGELFF. CDR3 nucleotides: TGTGCCAGCAGCCAAGTTCGCACAGTCAACACCGGGGAGCTGTTTTTT.

The table lists this clonotype with many counts. The chain employs TRBV2 and TRBJ2-3, with a weak D call TRBD2 (6 bases). Germline loops: CDR1 SNHLY, CDR2 FYNNEI. The CDR3 has 15 residues. The V end lost 4 bases, the J end lost 2 bases, and 13 bases lay between the germline ends. The CDR3 here is CASSVGAGNTDTQYF. The CDR3 DNA follows: TGTGCCAGCAGTGTTGGAGCGGGTAACACAGATACGCAGTATTTT.

This clonotype was observed a handful of times. The J gene is TRBJ2-1, the V gene TRBV27; 9 nucleotides line up with TRBD2. The CDR3 is 15 residues long. V gave up 2 bases and J gave up 10 bases; unmatched junction bases: 9. From germline, CDR1 is MNHEY and CDR2 SMNVEV (reference sequence). The CDR3 nucleotides are TGTGCCAGCAGTTTAATGCGGGGGGGCCTTCGGGAGCAGTTCTTC. It specifies CASSLMRGGLREQFF.

The sample holds many counts of this clonotype. This chain uses TRBV5-6 with TRBJ2-1, with 15 bases aligning to TRBD2. Trimming at V came to 4 bases and at J to 6 bases, leaving 8 bases not matched to a gene. Germline V gene sequence: CDR1 SGHDT, CDR2 YYEEEE. The CDR3 length is 17 residues. The CDR3 here is CASSTRTSGRASNEQFF. Written as DNA, the CDR3 is TGTGCCAGCAGCACGAGGACTAGCGGGAGGGCTAGCAATGAGCAGTTCTTC.

The sample holds many counts of this clonotype. The V gene is TRBV3-1, the J gene TRBJ2-7; D is possibly TRBD2 (6 bases). This CDR3 comprises 14 residues. CDR1 and CDR2 from the germline V gene are LGHDT and YNNKEL (reference sequence). V was shortened by 1 base and J by 4 bases, with 11 bases between the two germline ends. CDR3 in amino acids: CASSQGTTLYEQYF. The CDR3 bases are TGTGCCAGCAGCCAAGGGACTACCCTTTACGAGCAGTACTTC.

This clonotype was counted only a few times. This chain joins TRBV6-1 and TRBJ2-4; possibly TRBD1 for D (6 bases). The CDR3 contains 16 residues. V dropped 7 bases and J dropped 0 bases, with 16 bases sitting between them. Germline CDR1 reads MNHNS; CDR2 reads SASEGT. The DNA for the CDR3 is TGTGCCAGCACGTGGACAGAGATTTTAGCCAAAAACATTCAGTACTTC. It yields the protein CASTWTEILAKNIQYF.

As for this clonotype: No conserved phenylalanine or tryptophan is present at the end of the CDR3, so a read error is the likely explanation. The genes are TRBV7-8 and TRBJ1-1; TRBD1 matches 7 bases. Germline V gene lookup returns CDR1 SGHVS and CDR2 FQNEAQ. Losses at the gene ends were 5 bases for V and 1 base for J; bases not matched to a gene: 7. There are 15 residues in the CDR3. The CDR3 DNA follows: TGTGCCAGCAGCCCAGCAGGACAGGCGAACACTGAAGCTTTCCTT. The encoded protein is CASSPAGQANTEAFL.

This clonotype has a handful of counts. V usage is TRBV10-3 and J usage is TRBJ1-5, with D uncertain. V gave up 3 bases and J gave up 12 bases, with 12 bases separating them. The CDR3 is 12 amino acids. Germline V gene sequence: CDR1 ENHRY, CDR2 SYGVKD. CDR3 DNA: TGTGCCATCAGTGACAAAGGGAAGGTCCAGCATTTT. This translates into CAISDKGKVQHF.

Only a few counts were recorded for this clonotype. V usage is TRBV4-1 and J usage is TRBJ1-6, with a possible D match to TRBD1 (5 bases). The CDR3 has 16 residues. Germline CDR1 is MGHRA and CDR2 is YSYEKL. Trimming cost V 3 bases and J 4 bases, with 13 bases left between them. CDR3 in amino acids: CASSQLPGRYNSPLHF. In DNA, the CDR3 is TGCGCCAGCAGCCAGCTGCCGGGACGGTATAATTCACCCCTCCACTTT.

J is TRBJ2-1 and V is TRBV20-1; maybe TRBD1 (7 bases). This CDR3 region has 15 residues. V was cut by 1 base and J by 10 bases, with 20 bases left in between. CDR1 DFQATT and CDR2 SNEGSKA come from the germline V gene (reference sequence). The CDR3 is CSARVGRQGSGEQFF. For the CDR3, the DNA is TGCAGTGCTAGAGTTGGGAGACAGGGTAGCGGAGAGCAGTTCTTC.

V usage is TRBV27 and J usage is TRBJ2-1; 8 nucleotides agree with TRBD2. Germline CDR1 is MNHEY and CDR2 is SMNVEV (reference sequence). J was trimmed by 5 bases and V by 5 bases; bases with no gene match: 8. CDR3 length: 15 amino acids. The CDR3 nucleotides are TGTGCCAGCAGTCCAGGACTAGCTTCGCACAATGAGCAGTTCTTC. This codes for CASSPGLASHNEQFF.

The chain employs TRBV4-1 and TRBJ2-2, with D hard to call. V lost 1 base and J lost 4, with 7 bases in between. CDR1 is MGHRA and CDR2 is YSYEKL in the germline V gene. This CDR3 contains 14 residues. The CDR3 here is CASSQGLFTGELFF. The CDR3 DNA sequence: TGCGCCAGCAGCCAAGGCCTATTCACCGGGGAGCTGTTTTTT.

This clonotype came up many times. The chain has TRBV2 and TRBJ1-5; D remains ambiguous. The CDR3 extends over 14 amino acids. The germline V gene encodes CDR1 SNHLY and CDR2 FYNNEI. Trimming stripped 0 bases from V and 3 bases from J, with 6 bases between. The CDR3, as DNA: TGTGCCAGCAGTGAAGCGATAGTCAATCAGCCCCAGCATTTT. Protein: CASSEAIVNQPQHF.

The V call is TRBV19, the J call TRBJ2-1; D is perhaps TRBD1 (6 bases). Germline-derived CDR1 and CDR2 are LNHDA and SQIVND (reference sequence). This CDR3 contains 14 residues. V lost 7 bases and J 4 bases, leaving 14 bases between the germline ends. CDR3 sequence: CASTSTGLYNEQFF. The CDR3 region has the DNA TGTGCCAGTACCTCGACAGGTTTGTACAATGAGCAGTTCTTC.

This clonotype came up many times. V gene TRBV9 combines with J gene TRBJ2-3, with unresolved D. The CDR3 has 14 residues. Germline V gives CDR1 SGDLS, CDR2 YYNGEE. The germline V and J ends were trimmed by 0 bases and 6 bases, with 11 bases remaining between them. As DNA, the CDR3 is TGTGCCAGCAGCGTAGGCACTGGTTTGGATACGCAGTATTTT. This codes for CASSVGTGLDTQYF.

The chain has TRBV10-3 and TRBJ2-7; a weak D match, TRBD1 (6 bases). The germline V and J ends were trimmed by 3 bases and 4 bases, with 10 bases remaining between them. This CDR3 has 13 residues. Germline CDR1 and CDR2: ENHRY and SYGVKD. CDR3 in DNA: TGTGCCATCAGTGATCACAGGGAATACGAGCAGTACTTC. Its translation: CAISDHREYEQYF.

In its sample, this clonotype was seen many times. The genes are TRBV2 and TRBJ2-7; TRBD2 aligns across 7 bases. The CDR3 consists of 13 residues. Germline V gene data show CDR1 as SNHLY and CDR2 as FYNNEI. With 6 bases clipped from V and 3 bases from J, the junction kept 5 bases outside the gene matches. CDR3 in DNA: TGTGCCAGCAGGGGTGGCGGGGGCTACGAGCAGTACTTC. It translates to CASRGGGGYEQYF.

This clonotype showed up just a few times. The V and J genes are TRBV3-1 and TRBJ1-6; maybe TRBD1 (5 bases). Germline V gene data show CDR1 as LGHDT and CDR2 as YNNKEL (reference sequence). CDR3 length: 16 residues. Trimming stripped 7 bases from V and 4 bases from J, with 17 bases between. The DNA of the CDR3 is TGTGCCAGCACGGAAAGGACGGGGGGATATAATTCACCCCTCCACTTT. This encodes CASTERTGGYNSPLHF.

The CDR3 DNA reads TGTGCCAGCAGCTTAAATTTTCAGCCCCAGCATTTT. Its protein product is CASSLNFQPQHF. This chain joins TRBV7-9 and TRBJ1-5, with unresolved D. Germline V gene lookup returns CDR1 SEHNR and CDR2 FQNEAQ (reference sequence). Trimming removed 2 bases at V and 6 bases at J, with 5 bases between. The length of the CDR3 is 12 residues.

There are a few counts of this clonotype. The chain links TRBV20-1 to TRBJ2-2; TRBD2 matches 7 bases. The germline V gene encodes CDR1 DFQATT and CDR2 SNEGSKA (reference sequence). V shed 6 bases, J shed 5 bases, and the junction held 15 bases outside the gene matches. The CDR3 has 16 residues. The chain's CDR3 is CSAKSSGPAVTGELFF. The CDR3 nucleotides are TGCAGTGCAAAGTCTAGCGGACCTGCTGTGACCGGGGAGCTGTTTTTT.

CDR3 nucleotide sequence: TGTGCCTCCGACAGGGGTGGAGGCAATCAGCCCCAGCATTTT. Protein product: CASDRGGGNQPQHF. The rearrangement links TRBV6-2 or TRBV6-3 to TRBJ1-5, with 8 nucleotides matching TRBD1. The germline V gene encodes CDR1 MNHEY and CDR2 SVGEGT. V lost 11 bases to trimming and J lost 2 bases; unmatched junction nucleotides: 8. This CDR3 is built from 14 residues.

This clonotype was seen a handful of times. This chain connects TRBV20-1 to TRBJ2-2; 8 bases match TRBD2. Germline trimming cut 0 bases from V and 1 base from J; bases unmatched to any gene: 7. Germline assignment: CDR1 DFQATT and CDR2 SNEGSKA (reference sequence). The CDR3 totals 17 residues. CDR3 sequence: CSARDSGTRENTGELFF. DNA for the CDR3: TGCAGTGCTAGAGATTCGGGGACTAGAGAGAACACCGGGGAGCTGTTTTTT.

In this sample, this clonotype turned up many times. V gene TRBV5-1 combines with J gene TRBJ1-5, with D perhaps matching TRBD1 (6 bases). The CDR3 is 16 amino acids. V lost 4 bases, J lost 2 bases, and 16 bases lay in between. The germline V gene encodes CDR1 SGHRS and CDR2 YFSETQ. CDR3 loop: CASSPNPRGGNQPQHF. In DNA, the CDR3 is TGCGCCAGCAGCCCCAATCCCAGGGGTGGCAATCAGCCCCAGCATTTT.

The chain uses TRBV28 and TRBJ2-3, with 9 nucleotides matching TRBD2. The CDR3 sequence is 17 residues long. The germline V gene encodes CDR1 MDHEN and CDR2 SYDVKM. Germline trimming cut 6 bases from V and 4 bases from J; bases unmatched to any gene: 14. The CDR3 here is CASSRPWAGGPSDTQYF. The CDR3 bases are TGTGCCAGCAGCCGCCCCTGGGCGGGGGGGCCGTCAGATACGCAGTATTTT.

J is TRBJ2-2 and V is TRBV6-1; no reliable D call. V lost 6 bases and J 4 bases, leaving 15 bases between the germline ends. CDR1 is MNHNS and CDR2 is SASEGT in the germline V gene. The CDR3 is made up of 15 amino acids. The CDR3 sequence is CASSTLGVPTGELFF. CDR3 bases: TGTGCCAGCAGCACGCTGGGTGTACCCACCGGGGAGCTGTTTTTT.

The V call is TRBV5-6, the J call TRBJ2-7; D unclear. The CDR3 spans 13 residues. Germline V gene sequence: CDR1 SGHDT, CDR2 YYEEEE. The germline V and J ends were trimmed by 0 bases and 2 bases, with 6 bases remaining between them. Here the CDR3 reads CASSLEAAYEQYF. DNA of the CDR3: TGTGCCAGCAGCTTGGAGGCAGCCTACGAGCAGTACTTC.